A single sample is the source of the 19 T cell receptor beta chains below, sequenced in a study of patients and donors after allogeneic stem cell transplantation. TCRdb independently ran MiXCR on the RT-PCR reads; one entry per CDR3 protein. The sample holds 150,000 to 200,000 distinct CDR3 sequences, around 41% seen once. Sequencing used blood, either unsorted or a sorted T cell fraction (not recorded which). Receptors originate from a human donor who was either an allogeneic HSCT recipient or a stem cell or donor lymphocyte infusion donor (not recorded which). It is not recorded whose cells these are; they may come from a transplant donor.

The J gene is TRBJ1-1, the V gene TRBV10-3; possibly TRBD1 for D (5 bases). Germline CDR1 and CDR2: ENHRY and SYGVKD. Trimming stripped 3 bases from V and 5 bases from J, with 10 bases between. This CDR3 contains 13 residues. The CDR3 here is CAISDSGGTEAFF. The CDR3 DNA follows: TGTGCCATCAGTGACTCCGGGGGGACTGAAGCTTTCTTT.

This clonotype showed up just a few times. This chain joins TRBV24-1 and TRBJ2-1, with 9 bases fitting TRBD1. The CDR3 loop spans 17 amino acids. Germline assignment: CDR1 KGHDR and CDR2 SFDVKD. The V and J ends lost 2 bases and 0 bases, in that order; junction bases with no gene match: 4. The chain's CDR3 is CATSDSTGGSSYNEQFF. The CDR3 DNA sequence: TGTGCCACCAGTGATTCGACAGGGGGAAGCTCCTACAATGAGCAGTTCTTC.

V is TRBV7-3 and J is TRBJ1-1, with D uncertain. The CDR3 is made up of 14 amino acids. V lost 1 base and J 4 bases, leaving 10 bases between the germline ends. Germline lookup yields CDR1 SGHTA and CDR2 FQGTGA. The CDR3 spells CASSLRGFGTEAFF. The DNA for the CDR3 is TGTGCCAGCAGCTTAAGAGGGTTCGGCACTGAAGCTTTCTTT.

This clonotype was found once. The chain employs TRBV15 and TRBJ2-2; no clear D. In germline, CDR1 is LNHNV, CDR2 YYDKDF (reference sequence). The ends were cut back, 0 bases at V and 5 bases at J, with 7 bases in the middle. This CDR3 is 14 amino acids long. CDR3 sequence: CATSRDSATGELFF. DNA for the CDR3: TGTGCCACCAGCAGAGATTCGGCTACCGGGGAGCTGTTTTTT. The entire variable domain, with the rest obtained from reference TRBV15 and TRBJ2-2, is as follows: DAMVIQNPRYQVTQFGKPVTLSCSQTLNHNVMYWYQQKSSQAPKLLFHYYDKDFNNEADTPDNFQSRRPNTSFCFLDIRSPGLGDTAMYLCATSRDSATGELFFGEGSRLTVL.

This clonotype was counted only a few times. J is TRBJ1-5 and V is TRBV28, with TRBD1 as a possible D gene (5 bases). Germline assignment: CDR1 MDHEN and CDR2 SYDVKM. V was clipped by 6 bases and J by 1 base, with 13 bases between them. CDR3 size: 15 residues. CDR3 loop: CASRPLGVSNQPQHF. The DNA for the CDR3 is TGTGCCAGCAGACCCTTGGGGGTGAGCAATCAGCCCCAGCATTTT.

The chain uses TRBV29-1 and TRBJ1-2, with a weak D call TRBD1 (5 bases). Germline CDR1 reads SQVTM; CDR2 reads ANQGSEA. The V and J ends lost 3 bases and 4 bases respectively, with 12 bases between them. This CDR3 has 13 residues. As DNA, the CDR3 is TGCAGCGTTGATGGTCGGGACGGCTATGGCTACACCTTC. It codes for CSVDGRDGYGYTF. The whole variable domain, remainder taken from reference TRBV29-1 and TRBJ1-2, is SAVISQKPSRDICQRGTSLTIQCQVDSQVTMMFWYRQQPGQSLTLIATANQGSEATYESGFVIDKFPISRPNLTFSTLTVSNMSPEDSSIYLCSVDGRDGYGYTFGSGTRLTVV.

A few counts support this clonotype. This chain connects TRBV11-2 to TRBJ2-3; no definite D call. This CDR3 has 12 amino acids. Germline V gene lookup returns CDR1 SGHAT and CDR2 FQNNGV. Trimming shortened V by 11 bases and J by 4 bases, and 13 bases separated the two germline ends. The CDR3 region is CAFPLEADTQYF. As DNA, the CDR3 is TGTGCCTTCCCCCTTGAGGCAGATACGCAGTATTTT.

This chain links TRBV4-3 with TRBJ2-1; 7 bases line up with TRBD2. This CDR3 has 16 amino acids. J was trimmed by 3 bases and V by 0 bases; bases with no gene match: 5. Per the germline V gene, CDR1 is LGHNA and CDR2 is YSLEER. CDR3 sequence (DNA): TGCGCCAGCAGCCAAGAAAGTCTAGCGGTCTACAATGAGCAGTTCTTC. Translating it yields CASSQESLAVYNEQFF.

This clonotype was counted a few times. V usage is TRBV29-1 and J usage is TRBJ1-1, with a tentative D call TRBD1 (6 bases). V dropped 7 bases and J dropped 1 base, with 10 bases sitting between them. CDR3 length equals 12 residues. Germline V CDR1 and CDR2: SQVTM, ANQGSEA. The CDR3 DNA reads TGCAGCGCATACAGGGAGAACACTGAAGCTTTCTTT. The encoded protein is CSAYRENTEAFF. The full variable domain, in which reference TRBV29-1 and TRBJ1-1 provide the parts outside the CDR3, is SAVISQKPSRDICQRGTSLTIQCQVDSQVTMMFWYRQQPGQSLTLIATANQGSEATYESGFVIDKFPISRPNLTFSTLTVSNMSPEDSSIYLCSAYRENTEAFFGQGTRLTVV.

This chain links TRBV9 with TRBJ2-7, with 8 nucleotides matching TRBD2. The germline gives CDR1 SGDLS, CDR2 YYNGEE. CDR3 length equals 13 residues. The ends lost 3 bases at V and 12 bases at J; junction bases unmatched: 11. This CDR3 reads CASSGQTGTSMYF. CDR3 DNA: TGTGCCAGCAGCGGACAAACCGGGACTAGTATGTACTTC. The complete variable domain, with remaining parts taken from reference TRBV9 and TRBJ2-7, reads DSGVTQTPKHLITATGQRVTLRCSPRSGDLSVYWYQQSLDQGLQFLIQYYNGEERAKGNILERFSAQQFPDLHSELNLSSLELGDSALYFCASSGQTGTSMYFGPGTRLTVT.

The CDR3: CASSLYESVGLTEAFF. In nucleotides, the CDR3 is TGTGCCAGCAGTTTATATGAAAGTGTCGGGCTAACTGAAGCTTTCTTT. The genes are TRBV28 and TRBJ1-1; unclear D gene. Germline V gives CDR1 MDHEN, CDR2 SYDVKM. V lost 1 base to trimming and J lost 5 bases, with 17 bases between them. The CDR3 consists of 16 residues.

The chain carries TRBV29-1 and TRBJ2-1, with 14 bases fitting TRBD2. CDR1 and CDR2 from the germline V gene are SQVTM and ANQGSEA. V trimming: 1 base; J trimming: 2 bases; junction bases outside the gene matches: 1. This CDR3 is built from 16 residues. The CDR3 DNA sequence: TGCAGCGTTGAAGGACTAGCGGGAGGGGCCTACAATGAGCAGTTCTTC. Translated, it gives CSVEGLAGGAYNEQFF.

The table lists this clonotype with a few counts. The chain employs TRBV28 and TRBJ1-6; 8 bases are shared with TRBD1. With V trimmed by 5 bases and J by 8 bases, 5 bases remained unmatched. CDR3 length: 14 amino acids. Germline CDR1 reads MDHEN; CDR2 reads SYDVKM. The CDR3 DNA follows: TGTGCCAGCAGTGTGGACAGGGTTGATTCACCCCTCCACTTT. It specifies CASSVDRVDSPLHF. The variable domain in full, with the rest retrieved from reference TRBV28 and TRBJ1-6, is DVKVTQSSRYLVKRTGEKVFLECVQDMDHENMFWYRQDPGLGLRLIYFSYDVKMKEKGDIPEGYSVSREKKERFSLILESASTNQTSMYLCASSVDRVDSPLHFGNGTRLTVT.

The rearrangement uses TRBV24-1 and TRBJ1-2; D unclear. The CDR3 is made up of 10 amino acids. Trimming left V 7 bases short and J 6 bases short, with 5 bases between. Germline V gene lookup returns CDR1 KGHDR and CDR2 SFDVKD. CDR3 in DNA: TGTGCCACCAGGCCTAATGGCTACACCTTC. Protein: CATRPNGYTF.

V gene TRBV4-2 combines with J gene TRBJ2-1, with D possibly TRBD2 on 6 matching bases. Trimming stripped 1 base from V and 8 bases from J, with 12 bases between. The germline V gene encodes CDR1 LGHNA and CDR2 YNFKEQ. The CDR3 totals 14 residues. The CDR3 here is CASSQARTTHEQFF. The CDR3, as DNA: TGTGCCAGCAGCCAAGCACGGACTACTCATGAGCAGTTCTTC.

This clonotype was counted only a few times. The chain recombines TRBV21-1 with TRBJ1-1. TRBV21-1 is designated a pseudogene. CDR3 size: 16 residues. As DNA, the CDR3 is TGTGCCAGCAGCAAACTCCAAGCACAGCCGAACACTGAAGCTTTCTTT. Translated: CASSKLQAQPNTEAFF.

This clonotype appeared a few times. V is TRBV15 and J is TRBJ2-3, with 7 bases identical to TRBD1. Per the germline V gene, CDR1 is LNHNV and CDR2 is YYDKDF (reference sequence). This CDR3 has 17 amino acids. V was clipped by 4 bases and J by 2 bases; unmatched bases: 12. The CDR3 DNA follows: TGTGCCACCAGCAAATCCCCACCGACAGGGTTCACAGATACGCAGTATTTT. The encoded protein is CATSKSPPTGFTDTQYF.

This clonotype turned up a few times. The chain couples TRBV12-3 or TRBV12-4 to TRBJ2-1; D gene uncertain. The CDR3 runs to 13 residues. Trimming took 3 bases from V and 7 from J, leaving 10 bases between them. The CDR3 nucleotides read TGTGCCAGCAGTTTGGTAGCAGTAAATGAGCAGTTCTTC. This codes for CASSLVAVNEQFF.

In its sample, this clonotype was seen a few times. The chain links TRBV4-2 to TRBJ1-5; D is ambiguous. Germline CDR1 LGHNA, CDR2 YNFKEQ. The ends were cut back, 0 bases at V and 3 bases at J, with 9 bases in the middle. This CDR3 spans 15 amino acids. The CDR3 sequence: CASSQESGSNQPQHF. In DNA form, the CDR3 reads TGTGCCAGCAGCCAAGAGTCGGGATCCAATCAGCCCCAGCATTTT.